A single TCR beta chain is shown here with its context. A quantity of about 0.5 to 1 ug RNA underwent reverse transcription using random hexamers. Via MiXCR, TCRdb re-called the immunoSEQ multiplex PCR reads, giving one row per CDR3 protein. Here the sample spans some 180,000 distinct CDR3 sequences, roughly 95% being singletons. The sample belongs to a study of CD8 T cells in Susac syndrome. CDR3 size: 13 residues. Germline-derived CDR1 and CDR2 are MNHNS and SASEGT. The V end was cut by 7 bases, the J end by 3 bases, with 9 bases between. Matched for age and sex, the controls were healthy donors. Negative isolation yielded CD4+ and CD8+ T cells, and FACS enriched TEMRA cells.

The receptor was isolated from a human donor in good health. The rearrangement joins TRBV6-1 to TRBJ1-4; D possibly corresponds to TRBD1 (5 bases). Sequenced input: CD4+ T cells from PBMCs. The CDR3 reads CASTREANEKLFF. The DNA for the CDR3 is TGTGCCAGCACCAGGGAAGCTAATGAAAAACTGTTTTTT.